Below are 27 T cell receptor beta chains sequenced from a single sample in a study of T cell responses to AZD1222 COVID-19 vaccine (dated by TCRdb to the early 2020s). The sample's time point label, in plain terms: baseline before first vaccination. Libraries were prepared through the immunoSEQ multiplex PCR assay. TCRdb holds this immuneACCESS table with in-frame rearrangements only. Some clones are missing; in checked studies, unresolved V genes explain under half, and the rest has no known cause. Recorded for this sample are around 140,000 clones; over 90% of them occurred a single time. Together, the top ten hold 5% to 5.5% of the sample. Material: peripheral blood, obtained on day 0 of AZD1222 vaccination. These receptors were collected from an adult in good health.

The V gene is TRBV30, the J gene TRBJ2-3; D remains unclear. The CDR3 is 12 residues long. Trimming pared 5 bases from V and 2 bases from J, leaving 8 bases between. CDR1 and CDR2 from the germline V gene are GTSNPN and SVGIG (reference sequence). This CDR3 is CAWGPLTDTQYF. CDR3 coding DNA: TGTGCCTGGGGACCCCTCACAGATACGCAGTATTTT.

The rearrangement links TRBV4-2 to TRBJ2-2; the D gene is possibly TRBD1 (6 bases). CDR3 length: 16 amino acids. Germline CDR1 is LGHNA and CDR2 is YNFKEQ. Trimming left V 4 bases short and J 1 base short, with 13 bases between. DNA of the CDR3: TGTGCCAGCAGCCGAATGACAGGACAGAACACCGGGGAGCTGTTTTTT. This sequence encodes CASSRMTGQNTGELFF.

CDR3 protein: CASSIDHSPYEQYF. The CDR3, as DNA: TGTGCCAGTAGTATAGACCATTCCCCCTACGAGCAGTACTTC. This rearrangement joins TRBV19 to TRBJ2-7, with D unresolved. Germline CDR1 is LNHDA and CDR2 is SQIVND (reference sequence). Trimming removed 0 bases from V and 2 bases from J, with 8 bases in between. The CDR3 is made up of 14 amino acids.

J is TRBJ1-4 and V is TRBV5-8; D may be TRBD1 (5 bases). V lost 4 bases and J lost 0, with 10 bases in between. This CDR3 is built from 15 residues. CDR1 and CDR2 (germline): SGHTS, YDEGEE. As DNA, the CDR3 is TGTGCCAGCAGCCGGGGCCAGGCAACTAATGAAAAACTGTTTTTT. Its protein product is CASSRGQATNEKLFF.

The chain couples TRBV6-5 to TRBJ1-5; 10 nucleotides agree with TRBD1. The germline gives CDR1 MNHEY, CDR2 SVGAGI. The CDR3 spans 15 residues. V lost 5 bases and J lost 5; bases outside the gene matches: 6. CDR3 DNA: TGTGCCAGCAGTCCAATCGGGACAGGGGATCAGCCCCAGCATTTT. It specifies CASSPIGTGDQPQHF.

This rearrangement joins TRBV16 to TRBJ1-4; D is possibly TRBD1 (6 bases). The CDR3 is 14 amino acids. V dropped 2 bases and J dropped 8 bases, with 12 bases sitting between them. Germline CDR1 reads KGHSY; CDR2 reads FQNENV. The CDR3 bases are TGTGCCAGCAGCCAAGGGGGCGCGGTGGAAAAACTGTTTTTT. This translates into CASSQGGAVEKLFF.

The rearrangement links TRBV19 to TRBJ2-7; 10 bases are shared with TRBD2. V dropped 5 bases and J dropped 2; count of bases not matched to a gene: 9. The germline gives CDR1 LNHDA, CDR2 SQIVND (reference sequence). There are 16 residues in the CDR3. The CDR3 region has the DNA TGTGCCAGTAGTGATTGGACTAGCGGAACCACCTACGAGCAGTACTTC. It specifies CASSDWTSGTTYEQYF.

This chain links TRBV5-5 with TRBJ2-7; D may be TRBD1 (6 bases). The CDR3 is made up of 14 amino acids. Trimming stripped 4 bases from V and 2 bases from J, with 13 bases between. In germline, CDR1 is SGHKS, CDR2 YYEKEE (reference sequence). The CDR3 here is CASSHARGPYEQYF. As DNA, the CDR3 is TGTGCCAGCAGCCACGCCAGGGGCCCCTACGAGCAGTACTTC.

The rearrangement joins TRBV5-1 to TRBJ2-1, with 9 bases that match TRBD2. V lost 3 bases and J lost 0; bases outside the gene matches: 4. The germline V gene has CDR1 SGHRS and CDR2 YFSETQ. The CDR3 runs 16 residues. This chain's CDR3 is CASSWFSGSSYNEQFF. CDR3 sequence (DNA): TGCGCCAGCAGCTGGTTTAGCGGGAGCTCCTACAATGAGCAGTTCTTC.

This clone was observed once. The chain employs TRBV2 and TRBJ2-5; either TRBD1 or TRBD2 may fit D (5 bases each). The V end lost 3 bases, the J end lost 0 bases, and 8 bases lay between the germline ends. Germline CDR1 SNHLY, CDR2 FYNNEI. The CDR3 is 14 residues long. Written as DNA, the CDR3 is TGTGCCAGCAGTGACAGGGAGTACCAAGAGACCCAGTACTTC. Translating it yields CASSDREYQETQYF.

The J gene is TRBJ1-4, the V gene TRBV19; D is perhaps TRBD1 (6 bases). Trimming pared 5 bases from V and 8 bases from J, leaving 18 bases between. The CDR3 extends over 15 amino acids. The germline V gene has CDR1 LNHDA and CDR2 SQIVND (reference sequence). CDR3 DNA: TGTGCCAGTAGTTCCTACAGGGTACGTCGGGAAAAACTGTTTTTT. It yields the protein CASSSYRVRREKLFF.

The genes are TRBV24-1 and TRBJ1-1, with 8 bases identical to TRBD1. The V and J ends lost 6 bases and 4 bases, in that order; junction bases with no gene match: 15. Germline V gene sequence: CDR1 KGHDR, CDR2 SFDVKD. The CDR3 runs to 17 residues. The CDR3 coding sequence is TGTGCCACCAGTCACGAAGACTTTGGACAGGGAGGCACTGAAGCTTTCTTT. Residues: CATSHEDFGQGGTEAFF.

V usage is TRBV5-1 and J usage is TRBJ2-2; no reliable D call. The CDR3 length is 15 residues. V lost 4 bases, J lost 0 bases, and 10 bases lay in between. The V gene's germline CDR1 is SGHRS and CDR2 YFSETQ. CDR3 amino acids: CASSPIPANTGELFF. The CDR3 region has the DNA TGCGCCAGCAGCCCTATCCCCGCGAACACCGGGGAGCTGTTTTTT. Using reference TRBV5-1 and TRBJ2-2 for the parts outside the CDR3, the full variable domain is KAGVTQTPRYLIKTRGQQVTLSCSPISGHRSVSWYQQTPGQGLQFLFEYFSETQRNKGNFPGRFSGRQFSNSRSEMNVSTLELGDSALYLCASSPIPANTGELFFGEGSRLTVL.

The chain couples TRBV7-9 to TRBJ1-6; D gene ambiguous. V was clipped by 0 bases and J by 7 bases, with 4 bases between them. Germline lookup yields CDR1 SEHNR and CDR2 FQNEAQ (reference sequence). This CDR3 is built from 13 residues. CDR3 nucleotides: TGTGCCAGCAGCTTAGCTGAGAATTCACCCCTCCACTTT. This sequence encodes CASSLAENSPLHF.

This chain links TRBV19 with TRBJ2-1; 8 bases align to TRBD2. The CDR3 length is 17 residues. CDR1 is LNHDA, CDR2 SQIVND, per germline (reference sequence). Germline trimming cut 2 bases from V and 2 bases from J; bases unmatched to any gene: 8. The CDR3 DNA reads TGTGCCAGTAGTATAACGTGGGCGGGAGGAGCCTACAATGAGCAGTTCTTC. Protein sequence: CASSITWAGGAYNEQFF. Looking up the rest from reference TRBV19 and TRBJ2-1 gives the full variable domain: DGGITQSPKYLFRKEGQNVTLSCEQNLNHDAMYWYRQDPGQGLRLIYYSQIVNDFQKGDIAEGYSVSREKKESFPLTVTSAQKNPTAFYLCASSITWAGGAYNEQFFGPGTRLTVL.

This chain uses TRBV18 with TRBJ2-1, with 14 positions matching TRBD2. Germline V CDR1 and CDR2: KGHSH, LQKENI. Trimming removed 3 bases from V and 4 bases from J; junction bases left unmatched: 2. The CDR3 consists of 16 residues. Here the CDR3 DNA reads TGTGCCAGCTCACCCGGGACTAGCGGGAGTTACAATGAGCAGTTCTTC. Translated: CASSPGTSGSYNEQFF.

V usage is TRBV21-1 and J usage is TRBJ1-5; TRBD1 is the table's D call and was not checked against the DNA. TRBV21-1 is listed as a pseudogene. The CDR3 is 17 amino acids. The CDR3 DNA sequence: TGTGCCAGCAGCAAATTTCGGGGACAGGTTAGCAATCAGCCCCAGCATTTT. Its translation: CASSKFRGQVSNQPQHF.

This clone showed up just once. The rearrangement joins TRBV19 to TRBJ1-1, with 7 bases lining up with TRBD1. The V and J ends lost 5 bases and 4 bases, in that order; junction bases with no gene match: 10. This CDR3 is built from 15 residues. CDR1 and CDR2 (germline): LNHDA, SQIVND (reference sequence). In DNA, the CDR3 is TGTGCCAGTAGTGTATCGGGACAGAATACCACTGAAGCTTTCTTT. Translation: CASSVSGQNTTEAFF.

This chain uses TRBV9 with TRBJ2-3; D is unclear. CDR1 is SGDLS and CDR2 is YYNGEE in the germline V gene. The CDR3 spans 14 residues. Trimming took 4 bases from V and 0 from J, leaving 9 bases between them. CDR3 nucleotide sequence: TGTGCCAGCAGCCTTGACCTTAGCACAGATACGCAGTATTTT. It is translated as CASSLDLSTDTQYF.

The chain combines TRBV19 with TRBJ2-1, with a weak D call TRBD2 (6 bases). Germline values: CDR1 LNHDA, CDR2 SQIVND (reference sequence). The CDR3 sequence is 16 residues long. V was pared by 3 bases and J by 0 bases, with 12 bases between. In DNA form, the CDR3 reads TGTGCCAGTAGTATCCCTAGCGCGAGCTCCTACAATGAGCAGTTCTTC. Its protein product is CASSIPSASSYNEQFF.

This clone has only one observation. As DNA, the CDR3 is TGTGCCATCAGTGACTCTAGCGGGAGTGGGAGCGGGGAGCTGTTTTTT. It translates to CAISDSSGSGSGELFF. The chain uses TRBV10-3 and TRBJ2-2; 10 bases match TRBD2. The CDR3 length is 16 residues. CDR1 is ENHRY, CDR2 SYGVKD, per germline. V gave up 3 bases and J gave up 7 bases; unmatched junction bases: 8.

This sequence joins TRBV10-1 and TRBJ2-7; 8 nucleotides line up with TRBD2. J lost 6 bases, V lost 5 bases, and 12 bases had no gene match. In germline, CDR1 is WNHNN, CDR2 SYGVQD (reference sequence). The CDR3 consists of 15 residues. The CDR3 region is CASSPSGSGYSEQYF. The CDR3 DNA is TGCGCCAGCAGTCCAAGCGGGAGTGGGTATTCCGAGCAGTACTTC.

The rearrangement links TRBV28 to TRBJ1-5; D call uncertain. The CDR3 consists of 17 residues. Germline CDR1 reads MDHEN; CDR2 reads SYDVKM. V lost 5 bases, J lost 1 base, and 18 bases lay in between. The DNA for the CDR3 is TGTGCCAGCAGTGGAACAGTCTGGACTGAGAGCAATCAGCCCCAGCATTTT. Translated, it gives CASSGTVWTESNQPQHF.

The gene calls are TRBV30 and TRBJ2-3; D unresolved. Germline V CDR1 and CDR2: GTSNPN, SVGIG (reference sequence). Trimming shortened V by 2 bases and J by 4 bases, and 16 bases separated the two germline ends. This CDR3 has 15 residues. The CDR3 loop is CAWSPRQRFADTQYF. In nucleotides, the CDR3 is TGTGCCTGGAGTCCTCGACAAAGGTTCGCAGATACGCAGTATTTT.

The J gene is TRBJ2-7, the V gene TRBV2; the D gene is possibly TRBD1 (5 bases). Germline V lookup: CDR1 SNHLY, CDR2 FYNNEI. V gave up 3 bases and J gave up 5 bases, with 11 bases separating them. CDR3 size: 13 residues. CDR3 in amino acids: CASSDSGFDEQYF. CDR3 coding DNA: TGTGCCAGCAGTGATTCAGGGTTCGACGAGCAGTACTTC. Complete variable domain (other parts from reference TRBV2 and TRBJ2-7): EPEVTQTPSHQVTQMGQEVILRCVPISNHLYFYWYRQILGQKVEFLVSFYNNEISEKSEIFDDQFSVERPDGSNFTLKIRSTKLEDSAMYFCASSDSGFDEQYFGPGTRLTVT.

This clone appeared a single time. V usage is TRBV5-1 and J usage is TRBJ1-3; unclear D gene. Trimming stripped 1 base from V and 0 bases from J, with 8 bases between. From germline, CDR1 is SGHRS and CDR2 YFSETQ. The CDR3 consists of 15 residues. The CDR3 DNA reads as TGCGCCAGCAGCTTGACCCCCTACTCTGGAAACACCATATATTTT. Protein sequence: CASSLTPYSGNTIYF.

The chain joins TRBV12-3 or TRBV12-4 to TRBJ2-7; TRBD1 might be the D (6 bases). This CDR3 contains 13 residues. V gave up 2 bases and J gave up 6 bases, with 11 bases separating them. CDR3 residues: CASSLNRVGEQYF. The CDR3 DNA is TGTGCCAGCAGTTTAAACAGGGTGGGCGAGCAGTACTTC.